These 17 T cell receptor beta chains were sequenced from one sample in a study of T-cell memory formation after mild COVID-19 (dated by TCRdb to the early 2020s). Receptor amplification or capture employed 5' RACE. Sequencing was carried out with an Illumina NovaSeq 6000. The public reads were reprocessed in TCRdb via fastp at Q25 and MiXCR, keeping in-frame beta chains. Every CDR3 protein is listed once, alongside the most common genes and DNA of its rows. Across this sample there are about 560,000 distinct CDR3 sequences, with roughly 17% seen only once. The leading ten clones occupy more than 10% of the sample. Sequences were obtained from PBMCs or a T cell subset sorted from them (not recorded which). The receptors come from an adult woman who had mild COVID-19 (a few samples of this study predate the infection). The sample titles of this study are shuffled in the database, so cell type and time point are left out; the donor was told from shared clones.

The chain employs TRBV7-9 and TRBJ2-1; D is unclear. CDR1 SEHNR and CDR2 FQNEAQ come from the germline V gene (reference sequence). This CDR3 region has 13 residues. V was trimmed by 2 bases and J by 5 bases, leaving 7 bases between them. This CDR3 is CASSLPDNNEQFF. The CDR3 DNA follows: TGTGCCAGCAGCTTACCCGACAACAATGAGCAGTTCTTC.

The V and J genes are TRBV7-3 and TRBJ1-2, with D unresolved. The CDR3 is 13 residues long. V dropped 5 bases and J dropped 8 bases, with 15 bases sitting between them. Germline V gene lookup returns CDR1 SGHTA and CDR2 FQGTGA. The CDR3 spells CASSPGRTAGYTF. The CDR3 region has the DNA TGTGCCAGCAGCCCCGGTAGGACCGCCGGCTACACCTTC. The full variable domain, rest sourced from reference TRBV7-3 and TRBJ1-2, is GAGVSQTPSNKVTEKGKYVELRCDPISGHTALYWYRQSLGQGPEFLIYFQGTGAADDSGLPNDRFFAVRPEGSVSTLKIQRTERGDSAVYLCASSPGRTAGYTFGSGTRLTVV.

The chain recombines TRBV11-1 with TRBJ2-3; 12 nucleotides align to TRBD2. Germline loops: CDR1 SGHAT, CDR2 FQDESV (reference sequence). V was pared by 5 bases and J by 3 bases, with 9 bases of the junction left unmatched. The CDR3 extends over 17 amino acids. The chain's CDR3 is CASSLRLAGVVTDTQYF. CDR3 nucleotides: TGTGCCAGCAGCCTCAGACTAGCGGGAGTTGTGACAGATACGCAGTATTTT.

The chain employs TRBV12-3 or TRBV12-4 and TRBJ1-6; the D gene is possibly TRBD1 (6 bases). CDR3 length: 17 residues. Trimming removed 2 bases from V and 5 bases from J, with 16 bases in between. CDR3 amino acids: CASSLRGGGGHNSPLHF. The CDR3 nucleotides read TGTGCCAGCAGTTTACGGGGGGGAGGGGGGCATAATTCACCCCTCCACTTT.

V usage is TRBV4-3 and J usage is TRBJ2-7, with D possibly matching TRBD2 (5 bases). Trimming pared 4 bases from V and 4 bases from J, leaving 26 bases between. Germline loops: CDR1 LGHNA, CDR2 YSLEER. The CDR3 spans 18 residues. The CDR3 DNA follows: TGCGCCAGCAGCCGAGGGCCCACCAAAGGATCGGGGTTTTACGAGCAGTACTTC. Translated: CASSRGPTKGSGFYEQYF.

This clonotype occurred many times. The J gene is TRBJ1-2, the V gene TRBV24-1; the D is unclear. The germline V gene has CDR1 KGHDR and CDR2 SFDVKD. V lost 0 bases and J lost 6, with 19 bases in between. The CDR3 sequence is 17 residues long. CDR3 region: CATSDLDQERPDDGYTF. The CDR3 bases are TGTGCCACCAGTGATTTGGATCAGGAACGGCCCGACGATGGCTACACCTTC.

This chain connects TRBV9 to TRBJ2-5, with 11 bases aligning to TRBD1. Germline values: CDR1 SGDLS, CDR2 YYNGEE. The CDR3 runs to 14 residues. V dropped 3 bases and J dropped 5; count of bases not matched to a gene: 3. CDR3 DNA sequence: TGTGCCAGCAGCGCGGACAGGGGGCTTGAGACCCAGTACTTC. The encoded protein is CASSADRGLETQYF.

This clonotype was counted between two and nine times. The CDR3 DNA reads TGTGCCACCCGGGACAGGGGAAACGGGGAGCTGTTTTTT. Translating gives CATRDRGNGELFF. V is TRBV2 and J is TRBJ2-2, with 10 positions matching TRBD1. The V gene end was trimmed by 10 bases and the J gene end by 7 bases; junction bases not matched to a gene: 6. The CDR3 covers 13 residues. Germline lookup yields CDR1 SNHLY and CDR2 FYNNEI.

V usage is TRBV11-3 and J usage is TRBJ2-1; 9 nucleotides match TRBD1. The CDR3 spans 16 residues. CDR1 is SGHNT and CDR2 is YENEEA in the germline V gene. J lost 7 bases, V lost 5 bases, and 12 bases had no gene match. For the CDR3, the DNA is TGTGCCAGCAGCCCCCAGGCGGGACAGGGTGCGAATGAGCAGTTCTTC. Encoded protein: CASSPQAGQGANEQFF.

This clonotype was detected a few times. This chain connects TRBV20-1 to TRBJ1-1, with 7 bases aligning to TRBD1. Germline V CDR1 and CDR2: DFQATT, SNEGSKA (reference sequence). CDR3 length equals 14 residues. V was clipped by 5 bases and J by 2 bases; unmatched bases: 8. CDR3 bases: TGCAGTGCTCCCCGCGGAGGGGGCAACACTGAAGCTTTCTTT. It encodes CSAPRGGGNTEAFF.

The chain is built from TRBV2 and TRBJ2-1; 8 nucleotides match TRBD2. The CDR3 runs 14 residues. Unmatched junction bases numbered 2, after V lost 4 bases and J lost 3 bases. In germline, CDR1 is SNHLY, CDR2 FYNNEI. CDR3 sequence reads: CASSAGGHYNEQFF. DNA of the CDR3: TGTGCCAGCAGTGCGGGGGGGCACTACAATGAGCAGTTCTTC.

The chain combines TRBV7-9 with TRBJ2-1, with TRBD2 matching 8 bases. The V gene end was trimmed by 2 bases and the J gene end by 3 bases; junction bases not matched to a gene: 3. Germline-derived CDR1 and CDR2 are SEHNR and FQNEAQ (reference sequence). CDR3 size: 15 residues. CDR3 DNA: TGTGCCAGCAGCTTATCGGGGGGGTACTACAATGAGCAGTTCTTC. It encodes CASSLSGGYYNEQFF.

The rearrangement links TRBV5-1 to TRBJ2-5, with 9 positions matching TRBD1. There are 15 residues in the CDR3. The V gene end was trimmed by 0 bases and the J gene end by 2 bases; junction bases not matched to a gene: 2. Germline values: CDR1 SGHRS, CDR2 YFSETQ. CDR3: CASSLGDREQETQYF. The DNA of the CDR3 is TGCGCCAGCAGCTTGGGGGACAGGGAACAAGAGACCCAGTACTTC.

Ten or more counts support this clonotype. The V and J genes are TRBV7-2 and TRBJ1-1; D is undetermined. The germline gives CDR1 SGHTA, CDR2 FQGNSA. V was cut by 3 bases and J by 1 base, with 3 bases left in between. This CDR3 region has 12 residues. The CDR3 sequence is CASSFRNTEAFF. CDR3 coding DNA: TGTGCCAGCAGCTTTCGGAACACTGAAGCTTTCTTT.

V and J are TRBV9 and TRBJ2-6, with D perhaps matching TRBD1 or TRBD2 (5 bases each). This CDR3 has 16 residues. Trimming took off 4 bases at V and 0 bases at J, with 11 bases between the two ends. Germline-derived CDR1 and CDR2 are SGDLS and YYNGEE. CDR3 sequence (DNA): TGTGCCAGCAGCCGGGACGGACCCTCTGGGGCCAACGTCCTGACTTTC. Encoded protein: CASSRDGPSGANVLTF.

The chain is built from TRBV19 and TRBJ1-2; the D is unclear. This CDR3 has 13 residues. The germline CDR1 and CDR2 sequences are LNHDA and SQIVND (reference sequence). V lost 4 bases to trimming and J lost 2 bases, with 8 bases between them. For the CDR3, the DNA is TGTGCCAGTAGTAAACAGATAAACTATGGCTACACCTTC. Amino acid sequence: CASSKQINYGYTF.

This clonotype came up a few times. The V gene is TRBV27, the J gene TRBJ2-5; 12 nucleotides line up with TRBD2. The junction had 5 bases not matched to a gene; V was cut back by 5 bases and J by 7 bases. Germline CDR1 MNHEY, CDR2 SMNVEV (reference sequence). This CDR3 has 14 residues. The CDR3 reads CASSPTSGSGTQYF. CDR3 sequence (DNA): TGTGCCAGCAGTCCGACTAGCGGGAGTGGGACCCAGTACTTC.